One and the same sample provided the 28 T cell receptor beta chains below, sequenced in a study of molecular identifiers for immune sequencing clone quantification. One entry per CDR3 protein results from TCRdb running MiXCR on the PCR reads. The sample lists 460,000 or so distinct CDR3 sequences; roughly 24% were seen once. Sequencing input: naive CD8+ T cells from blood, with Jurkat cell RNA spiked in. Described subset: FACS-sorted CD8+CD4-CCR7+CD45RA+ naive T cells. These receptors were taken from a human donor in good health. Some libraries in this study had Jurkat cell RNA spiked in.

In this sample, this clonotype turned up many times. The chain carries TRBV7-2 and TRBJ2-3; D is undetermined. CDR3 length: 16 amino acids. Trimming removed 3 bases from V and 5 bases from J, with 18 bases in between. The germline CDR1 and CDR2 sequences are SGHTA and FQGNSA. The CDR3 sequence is CASSFLNWVAIDTQYF. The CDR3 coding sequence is TGTGCCAGCAGCTTCTTGAATTGGGTAGCAATAGATACGCAGTATTTT. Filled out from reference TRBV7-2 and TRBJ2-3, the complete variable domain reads GAGVSQSPSNKVTEKGKDVELRCDPISGHTALYWYRQSLGQGLEFLIYFQGNSAPDKSGLPSDRFSAERTGGSVSTLTIQRTQQEDSAVYLCASSFLNWVAIDTQYFGPGTRLTVL.

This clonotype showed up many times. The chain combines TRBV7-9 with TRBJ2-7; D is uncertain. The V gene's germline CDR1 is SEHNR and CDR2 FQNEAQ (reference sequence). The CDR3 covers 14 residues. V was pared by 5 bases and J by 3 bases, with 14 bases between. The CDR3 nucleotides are TGTGCCAGCAGCCCATGGGCAGATTACTACGAGCAGTACTTC. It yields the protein CASSPWADYYEQYF.

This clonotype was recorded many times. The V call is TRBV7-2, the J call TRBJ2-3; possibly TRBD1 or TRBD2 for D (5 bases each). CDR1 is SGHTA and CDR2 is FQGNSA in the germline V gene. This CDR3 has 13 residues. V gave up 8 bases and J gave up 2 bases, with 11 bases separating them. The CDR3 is CASGGDYTDTQYF. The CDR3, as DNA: TGTGCCAGCGGGGGAGACTACACAGATACGCAGTATTTT.

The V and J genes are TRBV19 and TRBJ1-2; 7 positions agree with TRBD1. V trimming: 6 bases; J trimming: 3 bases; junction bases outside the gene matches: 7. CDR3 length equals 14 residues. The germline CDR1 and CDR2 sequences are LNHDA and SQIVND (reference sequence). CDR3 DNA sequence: TGTGCCAGTAGACAGGGGAGTGGGGACTATGGCTACACCTTC. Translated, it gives CASRQGSGDYGYTF. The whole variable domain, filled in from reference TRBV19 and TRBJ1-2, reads DGGITQSPKYLFRKEGQNVTLSCEQNLNHDAMYWYRQDPGQGLRLIYYSQIVNDFQKGDIAEGYSVSREKKESFPLTVTSAQKNPTAFYLCASRQGSGDYGYTFGSGTRLTVV.

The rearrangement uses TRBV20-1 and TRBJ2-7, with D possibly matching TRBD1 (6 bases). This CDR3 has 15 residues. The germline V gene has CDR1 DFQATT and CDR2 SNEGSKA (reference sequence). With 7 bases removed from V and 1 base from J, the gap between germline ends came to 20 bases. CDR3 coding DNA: TGCAGTGACATCAAACGCCGGGACATATCCTACGAGCAGTACTTC. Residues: CSDIKRRDISYEQYF.

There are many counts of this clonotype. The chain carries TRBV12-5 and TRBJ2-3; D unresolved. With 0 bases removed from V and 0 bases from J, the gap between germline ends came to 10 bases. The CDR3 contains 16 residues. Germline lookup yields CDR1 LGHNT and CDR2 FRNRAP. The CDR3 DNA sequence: TGTGCTAGTGGTTTGGTAATACAGACTAGCACAGATACGCAGTATTTT. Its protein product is CASGLVIQTSTDTQYF.

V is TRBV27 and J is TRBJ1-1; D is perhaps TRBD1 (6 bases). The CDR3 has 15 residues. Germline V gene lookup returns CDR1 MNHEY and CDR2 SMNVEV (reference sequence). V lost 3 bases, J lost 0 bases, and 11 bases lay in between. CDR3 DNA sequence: TGTGCCAGCAGTTTGTCAGGGGTCCTGAACACTGAAGCTTTCTTT. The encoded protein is CASSLSGVLNTEAFF.

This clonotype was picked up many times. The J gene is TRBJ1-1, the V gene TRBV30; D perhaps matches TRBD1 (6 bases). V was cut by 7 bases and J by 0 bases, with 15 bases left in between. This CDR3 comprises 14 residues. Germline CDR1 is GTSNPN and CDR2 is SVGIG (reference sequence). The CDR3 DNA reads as TGTGCCTTGGACAGAGATGAAATGAACACTGAAGCTTTCTTT. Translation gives CALDRDEMNTEAFF.

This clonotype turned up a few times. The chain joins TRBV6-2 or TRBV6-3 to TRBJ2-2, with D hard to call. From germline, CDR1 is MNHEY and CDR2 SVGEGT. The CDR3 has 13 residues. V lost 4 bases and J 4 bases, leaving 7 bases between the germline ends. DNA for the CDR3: TGTGCCAGCAGTTTCGGATTCACCGGGGAGCTGTTTTTT. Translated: CASSFGFTGELFF.

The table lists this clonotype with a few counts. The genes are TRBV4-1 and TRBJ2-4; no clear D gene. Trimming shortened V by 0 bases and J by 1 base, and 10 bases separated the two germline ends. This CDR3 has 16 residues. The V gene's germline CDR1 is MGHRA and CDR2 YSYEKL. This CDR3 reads CASSQDMRGAKNIQYF. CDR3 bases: TGCGCCAGCAGCCAAGATATGCGTGGGGCCAAAAACATTCAGTACTTC.

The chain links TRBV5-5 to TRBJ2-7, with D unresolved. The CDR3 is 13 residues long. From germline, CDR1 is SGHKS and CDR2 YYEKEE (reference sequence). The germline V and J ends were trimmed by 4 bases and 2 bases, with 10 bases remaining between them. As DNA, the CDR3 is TGTGCCAGCAGCCCTTATCAGACCTACGAGCAGTACTTC. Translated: CASSPYQTYEQYF.

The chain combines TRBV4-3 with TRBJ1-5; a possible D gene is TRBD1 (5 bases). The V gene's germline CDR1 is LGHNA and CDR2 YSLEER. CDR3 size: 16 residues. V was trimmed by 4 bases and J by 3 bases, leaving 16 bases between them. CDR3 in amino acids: CASSLTLGETNQPQHF. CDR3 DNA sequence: TGCGCCAGCAGCCTTACCCTAGGGGAGACCAATCAGCCCCAGCATTTT.

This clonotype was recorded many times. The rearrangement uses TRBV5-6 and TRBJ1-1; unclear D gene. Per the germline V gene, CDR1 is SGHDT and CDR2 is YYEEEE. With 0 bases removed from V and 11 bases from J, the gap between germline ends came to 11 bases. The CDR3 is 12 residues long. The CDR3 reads CASSLGSGRAFF. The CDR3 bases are TGTGCCAGCAGCTTGGGCAGCGGGAGGGCTTTCTTT.

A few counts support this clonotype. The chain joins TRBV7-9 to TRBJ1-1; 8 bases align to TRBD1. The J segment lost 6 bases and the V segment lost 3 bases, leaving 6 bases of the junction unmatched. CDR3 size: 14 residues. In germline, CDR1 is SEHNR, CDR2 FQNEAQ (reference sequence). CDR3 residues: CASSFSGGLPEAFF. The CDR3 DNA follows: TGTGCCAGCAGCTTTTCAGGGGGCTTGCCTGAAGCTTTCTTT. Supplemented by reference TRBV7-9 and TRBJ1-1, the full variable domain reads DTGVSQNPRHKITKRGQNVTFRCDPISEHNRLYWYRQTLGQGPEFLTYFQNEAQLEKSRLLSDRFSAERPKGSFSTLEIQRTEQGDSAMYLCASSFSGGLPEAFFGQGTRLTVV.

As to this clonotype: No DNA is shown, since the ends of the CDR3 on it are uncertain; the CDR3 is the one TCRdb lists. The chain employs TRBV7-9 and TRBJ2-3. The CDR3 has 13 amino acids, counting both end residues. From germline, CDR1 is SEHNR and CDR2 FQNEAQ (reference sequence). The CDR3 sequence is CTNSLVGGGTSDF.

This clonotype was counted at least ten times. CDR3 DNA: TGCAGCCCAGCGCTTCTAGGGGCCACTGAAGCTTTCTTT. It yields the protein CSPALLGATEAFF. The chain combines TRBV29-1 with TRBJ1-1, with D perhaps TRBD1 (5 bases). Germline V gives CDR1 SQVTM, CDR2 ANQGSEA. Trimming removed 8 bases at V and 4 bases at J, with 17 bases between. The CDR3 loop spans 13 amino acids.

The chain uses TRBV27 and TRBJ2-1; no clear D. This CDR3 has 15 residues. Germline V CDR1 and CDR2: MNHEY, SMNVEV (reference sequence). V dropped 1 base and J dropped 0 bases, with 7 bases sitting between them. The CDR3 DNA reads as TGTGCCAGCAGTTTATTGCCCGACTCCTACAATGAGCAGTTCTTC. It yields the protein CASSLLPDSYNEQFF.

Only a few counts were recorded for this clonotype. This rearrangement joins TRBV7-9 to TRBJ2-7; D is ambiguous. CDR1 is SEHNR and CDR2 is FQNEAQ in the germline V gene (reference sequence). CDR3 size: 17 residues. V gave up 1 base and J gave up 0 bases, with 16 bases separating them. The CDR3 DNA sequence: TGTGCCAGCAGCTTAGAAGAACTCGGGTCAGACTCCTACGAGCAGTACTTC. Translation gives CASSLEELGSDSYEQYF.

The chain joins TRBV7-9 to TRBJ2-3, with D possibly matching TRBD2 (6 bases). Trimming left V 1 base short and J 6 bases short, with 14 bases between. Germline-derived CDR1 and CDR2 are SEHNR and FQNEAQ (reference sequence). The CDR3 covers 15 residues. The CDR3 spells CASSLVVGSSDTQYF. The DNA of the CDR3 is TGTGCCAGCAGCTTAGTGGTCGGGAGTTCCGATACGCAGTATTTT.

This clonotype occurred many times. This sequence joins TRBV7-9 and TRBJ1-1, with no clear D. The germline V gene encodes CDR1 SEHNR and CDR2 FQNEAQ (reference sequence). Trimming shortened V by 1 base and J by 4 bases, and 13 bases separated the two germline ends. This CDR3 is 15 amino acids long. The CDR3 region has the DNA TGTGCCAGCAGCTTAGGTTACGGTTCTGGCACTGAAGCTTTCTTT. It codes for CASSLGYGSGTEAFF.

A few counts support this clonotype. CDR3: CASSQRTGGVSYEQYF. The DNA of the CDR3 is TGCGCCAGCAGCCAGCGAACAGGGGGGGTCTCCTACGAGCAGTACTTC. The J gene is TRBJ2-7, the V gene TRBV4-1, with D possibly matching TRBD1 (8 bases). The germline V gene encodes CDR1 MGHRA and CDR2 YSYEKL. V lost 3 bases and J lost 0, with 15 bases in between. This CDR3 contains 16 residues.

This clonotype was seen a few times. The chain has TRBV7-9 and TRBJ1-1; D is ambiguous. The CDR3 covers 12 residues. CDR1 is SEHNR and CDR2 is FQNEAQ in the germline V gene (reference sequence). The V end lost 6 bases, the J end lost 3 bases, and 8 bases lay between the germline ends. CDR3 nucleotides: TGTGCCAGCAGTAACATTTACACTGAAGCTTTCTTT. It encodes CASSNIYTEAFF.

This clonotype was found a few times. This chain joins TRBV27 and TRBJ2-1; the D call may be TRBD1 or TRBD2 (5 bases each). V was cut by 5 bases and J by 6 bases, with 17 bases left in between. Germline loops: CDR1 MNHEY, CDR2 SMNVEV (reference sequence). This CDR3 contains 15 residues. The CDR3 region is CASSPRDPYLNEQFF. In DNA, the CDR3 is TGTGCCAGCAGTCCCCGGGACCCCTACCTCAATGAGCAGTTCTTC.

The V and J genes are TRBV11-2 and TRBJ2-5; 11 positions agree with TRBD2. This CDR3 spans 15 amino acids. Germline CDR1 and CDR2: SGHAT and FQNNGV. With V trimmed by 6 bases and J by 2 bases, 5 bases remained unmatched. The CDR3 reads CASSPLAGVQETQYF. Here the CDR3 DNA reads TGTGCCAGCAGTCCACTAGCGGGGGTTCAAGAGACCCAGTACTTC.

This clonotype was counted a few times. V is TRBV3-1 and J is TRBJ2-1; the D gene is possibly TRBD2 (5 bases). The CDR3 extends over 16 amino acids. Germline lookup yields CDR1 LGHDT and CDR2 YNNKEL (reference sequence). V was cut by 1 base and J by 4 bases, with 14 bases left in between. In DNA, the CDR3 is TGTGCCAGCAGCCAAGCGGGCTATACGGGGTACAATGAGCAGTTCTTC. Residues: CASSQAGYTGYNEQFF.

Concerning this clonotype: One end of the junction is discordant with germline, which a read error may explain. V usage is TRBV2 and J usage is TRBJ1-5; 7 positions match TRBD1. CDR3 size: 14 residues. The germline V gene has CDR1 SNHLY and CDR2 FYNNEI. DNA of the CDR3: TGTGCCCGCAGTGATCGTACAGGGGATCAGCCCCAGCATTTT. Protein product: CARSDRTGDQPQHF. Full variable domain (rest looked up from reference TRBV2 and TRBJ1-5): EPEVTQTPSHQVTQMGQEVILRCVPISNHLYFYWYRQILGQKVEFLVSFYNNEISEKSEIFDDQFSVERPDGSNFTLKIRSTKLEDSAMYFCARSDRTGDQPQHFGDGTRLSIL.

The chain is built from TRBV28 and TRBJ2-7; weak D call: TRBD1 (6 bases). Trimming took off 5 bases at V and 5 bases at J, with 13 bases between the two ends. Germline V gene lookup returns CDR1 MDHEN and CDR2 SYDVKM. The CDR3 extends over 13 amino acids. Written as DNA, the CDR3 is TGTGCCAGCAGTACCCCGGACAGTCACGAGCAGTACTTC. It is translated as CASSTPDSHEQYF.

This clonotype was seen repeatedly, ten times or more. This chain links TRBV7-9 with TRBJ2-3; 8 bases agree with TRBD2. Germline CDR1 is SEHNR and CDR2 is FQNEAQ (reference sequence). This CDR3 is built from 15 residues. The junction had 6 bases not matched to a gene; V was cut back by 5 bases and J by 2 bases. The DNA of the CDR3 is TGTGCCAGCAGCCAAGGGACTAGGGCCACAGATACGCAGTATTTT. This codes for CASSQGTRATDTQYF.